This TCR beta chain appears in the sequencing data of a study of T cells in Graves' hyperthyroidism and ophthalmopathy. General observations from the study: Blood also contained most expanded thyroid clonotypes above 0.001.

Of note for this clonotype: Its antigen is currently unknown.

Each ophthalmopathy patient scored at least 3 on the Clinical Activity Score and at least 4 on NOSPECS grade, with duration under 3 months. Exclusion of patients followed from uncontrolled infection, other autoimmune disease, pregnancy or lactation. Diagnostic assessment was based on clinical symptoms, serum thyroxine and TRAb, thyroid ultrasound and orbital computed tomography. It was RNA transcripts that yielded the amplified TCR beta CDR3 regions. The HTBI primer set was used in a first-round RT-PCR of the TCR CDR3. TCRdb reprocessed the multiplex PCR reads via MiXCR and lists one record per CDR3 protein. The sample consists of hundreds of thousands of distinct CDR3 sequences, less than 20% of them appearing once. Sequenced material: blood. The sequence came from a man between 35 and 55 years old with Graves' ophthalmopathy.

DNA of the CDR3: TGTGCCTGGAGTGTACGGTTGATCTACGAGCAGTACTTC. Amino acids: CAWSVRLIYEQYF. The gene calls are TRBV30 and TRBJ2-7; D uncertain. Per the germline V gene, CDR1 is GTSNPN and CDR2 is SVGIG (reference sequence). V dropped 0 bases and J dropped 3 bases, with 9 bases sitting between them. The CDR3 totals 13 residues.